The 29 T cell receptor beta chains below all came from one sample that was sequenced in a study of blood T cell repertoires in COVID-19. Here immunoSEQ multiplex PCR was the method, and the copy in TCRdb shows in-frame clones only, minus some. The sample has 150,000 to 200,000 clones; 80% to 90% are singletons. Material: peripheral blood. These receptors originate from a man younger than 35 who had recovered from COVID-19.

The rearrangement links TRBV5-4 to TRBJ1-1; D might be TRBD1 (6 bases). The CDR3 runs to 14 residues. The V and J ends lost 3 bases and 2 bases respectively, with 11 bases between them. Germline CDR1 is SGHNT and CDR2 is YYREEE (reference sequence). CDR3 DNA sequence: TGTGCCAGCAGCTGGGACATGATAAACACTGAAGCTTTCTTT. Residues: CASSWDMINTEAFF.

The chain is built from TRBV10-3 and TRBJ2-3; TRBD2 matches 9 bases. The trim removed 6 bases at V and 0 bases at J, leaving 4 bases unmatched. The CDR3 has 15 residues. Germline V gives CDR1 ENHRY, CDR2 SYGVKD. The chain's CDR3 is CAISRLAVSTDTQYF. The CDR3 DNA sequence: TGTGCCATCAGCCGACTAGCGGTAAGCACAGATACGCAGTATTTT.

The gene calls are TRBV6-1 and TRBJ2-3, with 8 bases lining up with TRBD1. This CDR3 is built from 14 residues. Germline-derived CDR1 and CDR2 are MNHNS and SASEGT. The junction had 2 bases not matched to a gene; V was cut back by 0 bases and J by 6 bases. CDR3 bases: TGTGCCAGCAGTGAAGCGCAGGGGGCCGATACGCAGTATTTT. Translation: CASSEAQGADTQYF.

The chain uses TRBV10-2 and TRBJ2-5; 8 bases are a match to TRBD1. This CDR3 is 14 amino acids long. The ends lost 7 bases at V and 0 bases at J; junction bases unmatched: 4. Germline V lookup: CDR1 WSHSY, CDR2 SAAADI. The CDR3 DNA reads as TGCGCCAGCACCGGGGACAGGTACCAAGAGACCCAGTACTTC. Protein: CASTGDRYQETQYF.

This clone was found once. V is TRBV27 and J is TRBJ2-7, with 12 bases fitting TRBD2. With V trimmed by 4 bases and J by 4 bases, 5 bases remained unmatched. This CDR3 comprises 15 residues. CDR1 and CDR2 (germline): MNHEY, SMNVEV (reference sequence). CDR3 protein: CASSWTSGISYEQYF. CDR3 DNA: TGTGCCAGCAGTTGGACTAGCGGGATCTCGTACGAGCAGTACTTC.

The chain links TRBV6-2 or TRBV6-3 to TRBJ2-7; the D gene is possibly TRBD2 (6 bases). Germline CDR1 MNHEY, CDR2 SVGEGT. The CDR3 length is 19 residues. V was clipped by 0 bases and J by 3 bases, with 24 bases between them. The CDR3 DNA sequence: TGTGCCAGCAGTTACTCCTGGGGGGATGGCGGCTCCGTAGACTACGAGCAGTACTTC. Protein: CASSYSWGDGGSVDYEQYF.

The CDR3 spells CASTTIGVPEAFF. CDR3 in DNA: TGTGCCAGTACCACGATCGGGGTACCTGAAGCTTTCTTT. The chain uses TRBV19 and TRBJ1-1; D not certain. The V gene lost 7 bases and the J gene lost 6 bases, with 15 bases spanning the gap. The CDR3 totals 13 residues. Per germline, CDR1 LNHDA and CDR2 SQIVND (reference sequence).

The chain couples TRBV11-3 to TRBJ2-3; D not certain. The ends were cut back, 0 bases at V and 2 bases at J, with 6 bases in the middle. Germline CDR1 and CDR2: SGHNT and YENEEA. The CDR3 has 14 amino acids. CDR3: CASSLDRFTDTQYF. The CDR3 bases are TGTGCCAGCAGCTTAGATAGATTCACAGATACGCAGTATTTT.

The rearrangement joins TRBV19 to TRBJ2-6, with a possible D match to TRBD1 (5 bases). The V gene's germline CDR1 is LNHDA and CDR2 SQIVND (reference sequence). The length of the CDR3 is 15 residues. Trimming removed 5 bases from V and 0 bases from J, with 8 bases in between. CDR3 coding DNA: TGTGCCAGTAGTCACCAGGGCTCTGGGGCCAACGTCCTGACTTTC. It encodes CASSHQGSGANVLTF.

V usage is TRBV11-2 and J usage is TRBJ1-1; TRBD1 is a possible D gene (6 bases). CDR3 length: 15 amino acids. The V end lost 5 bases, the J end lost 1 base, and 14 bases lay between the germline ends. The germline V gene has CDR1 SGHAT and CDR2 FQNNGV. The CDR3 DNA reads TGTGCCAGCAGCCAGAACCAGGGGAGGAACACTGAAGCTTTCTTT. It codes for CASSQNQGRNTEAFF.

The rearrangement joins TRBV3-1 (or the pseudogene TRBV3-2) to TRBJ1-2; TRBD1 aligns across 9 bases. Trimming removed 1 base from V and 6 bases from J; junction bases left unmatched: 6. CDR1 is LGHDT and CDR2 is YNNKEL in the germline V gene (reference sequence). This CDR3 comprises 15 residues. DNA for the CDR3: TGTGCCAGCAGCCAAGCGGTGGGACAGGGAAATGGCTACACCTTC. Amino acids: CASSQAVGQGNGYTF.

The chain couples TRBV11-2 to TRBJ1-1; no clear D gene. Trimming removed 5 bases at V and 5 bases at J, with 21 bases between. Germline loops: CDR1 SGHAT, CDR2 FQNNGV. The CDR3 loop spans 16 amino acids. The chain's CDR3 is CASSLAGSLIGTEAFF. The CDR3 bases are TGTGCCAGCAGCCTAGCTGGATCCCTAATCGGGACTGAAGCTTTCTTT.

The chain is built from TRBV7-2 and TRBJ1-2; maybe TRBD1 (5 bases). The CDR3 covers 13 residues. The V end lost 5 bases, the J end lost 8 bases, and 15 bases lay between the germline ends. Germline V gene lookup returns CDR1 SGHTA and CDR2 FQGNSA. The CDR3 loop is CASSPGSGRGYTF. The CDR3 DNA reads TGTGCCAGCAGCCCAGGGTCAGGGAGGGGCTACACCTTC.

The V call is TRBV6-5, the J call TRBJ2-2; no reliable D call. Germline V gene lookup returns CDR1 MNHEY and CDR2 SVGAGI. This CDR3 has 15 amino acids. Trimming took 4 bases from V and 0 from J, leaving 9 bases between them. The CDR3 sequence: CASSFQYANTGELFF. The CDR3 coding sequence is TGTGCCAGCAGTTTCCAGTACGCGAACACCGGGGAGCTGTTTTTT.

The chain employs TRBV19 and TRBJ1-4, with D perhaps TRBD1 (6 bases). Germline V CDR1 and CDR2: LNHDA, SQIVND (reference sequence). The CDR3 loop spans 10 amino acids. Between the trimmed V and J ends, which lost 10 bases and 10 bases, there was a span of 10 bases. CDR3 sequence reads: CAKGGGKLFF. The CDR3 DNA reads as TGTGCCAAAGGGGGGGGAAAACTGTTTTTT.

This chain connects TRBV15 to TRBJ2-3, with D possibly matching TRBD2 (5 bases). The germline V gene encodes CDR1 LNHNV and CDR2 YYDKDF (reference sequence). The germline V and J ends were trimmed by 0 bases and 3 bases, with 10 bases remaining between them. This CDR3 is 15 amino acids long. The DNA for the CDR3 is TGTGCCACCAGCAGAGATAGGGAGCTAACAGATACGCAGTATTTT. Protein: CATSRDRELTDTQYF.

Here the CDR3 DNA reads TGTGCCAGCAGGGATCTAGACAGGGTTGGGGTCGAGCAGTACTTC. The encoded protein is CASRDLDRVGVEQYF. The chain uses TRBV6-5 and TRBJ2-7; 7 bases match TRBD1. The CDR3 covers 15 residues. CDR1 is MNHEY, CDR2 SVGAGI, per germline. J gave up 6 bases and V 6 bases, and 14 bases lay outside the gene matches.

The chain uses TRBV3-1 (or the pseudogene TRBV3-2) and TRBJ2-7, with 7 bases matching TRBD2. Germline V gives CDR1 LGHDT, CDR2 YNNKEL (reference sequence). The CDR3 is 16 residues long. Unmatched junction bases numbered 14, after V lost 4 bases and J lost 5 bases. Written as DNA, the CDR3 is TGTGCCAGCAGCCGCCCAAAGGGACTAAGGTTGGACGAGCAGTACTTC. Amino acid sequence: CASSRPKGLRLDEQYF.

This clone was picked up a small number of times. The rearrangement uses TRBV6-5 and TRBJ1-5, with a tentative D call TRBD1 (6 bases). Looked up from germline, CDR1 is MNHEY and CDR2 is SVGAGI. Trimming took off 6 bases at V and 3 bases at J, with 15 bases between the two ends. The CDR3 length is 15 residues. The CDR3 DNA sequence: TGTGCCAGCAGAGGGGGTGACGGTCCCAATCAGCCCCAGCATTTT. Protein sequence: CASRGGDGPNQPQHF.

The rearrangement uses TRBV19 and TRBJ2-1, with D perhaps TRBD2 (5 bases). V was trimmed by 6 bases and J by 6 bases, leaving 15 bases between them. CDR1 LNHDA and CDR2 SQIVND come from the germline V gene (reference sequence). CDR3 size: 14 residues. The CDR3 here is CASRDSEASNEQFF. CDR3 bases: TGTGCCAGTAGAGATAGCGAAGCTAGCAATGAGCAGTTCTTC. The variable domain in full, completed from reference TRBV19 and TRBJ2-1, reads DGGITQSPKYLFRKEGQNVTLSCEQNLNHDAMYWYRQDPGQGLRLIYYSQIVNDFQKGDIAEGYSVSREKKESFPLTVTSAQKNPTAFYLCASRDSEASNEQFFGPGTRLTVL.

CDR3 nucleotides: TGTGCCAGTAGTATAGATCAAGGGGCCGGGGAGCTGTTTTTT. It encodes CASSIDQGAGELFF. The rearrangement links TRBV19 to TRBJ2-2, with D possibly being TRBD1 (5 bases). Germline lookup yields CDR1 LNHDA and CDR2 SQIVND (reference sequence). This CDR3 has 14 residues. V dropped 0 bases and J dropped 6 bases, with 8 bases sitting between them.

In DNA, the CDR3 is TGTGCCGCCCAGCCGCGCGGGGTGGGAGGGTCTGGGGAAGCTTTCTTT. Translated, it gives CAAQPRGVGGSGEAFF. The chain carries TRBV28 and TRBJ1-1; D unresolved. Trimming cost V 11 bases and J 8 bases, with 30 bases left between them. Germline V gene data show CDR1 as MDHEN and CDR2 as SYDVKM. The CDR3 totals 16 residues.

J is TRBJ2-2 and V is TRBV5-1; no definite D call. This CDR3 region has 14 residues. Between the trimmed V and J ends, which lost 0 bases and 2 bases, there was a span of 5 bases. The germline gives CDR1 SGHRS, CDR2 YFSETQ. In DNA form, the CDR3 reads TGCGCCAGCAGCTTGGAACTCAACACCGGGGAGCTGTTTTTT. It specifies CASSLELNTGELFF.

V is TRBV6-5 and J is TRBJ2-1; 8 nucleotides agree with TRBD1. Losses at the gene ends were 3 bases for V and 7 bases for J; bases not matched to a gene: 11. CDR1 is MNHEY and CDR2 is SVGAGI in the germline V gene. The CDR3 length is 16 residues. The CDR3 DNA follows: TGTGCCAGCAGTTATGGACCCGGGACAGGTTTGAATGAGCAGTTCTTC. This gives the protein CASSYGPGTGLNEQFF.

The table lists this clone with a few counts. CDR3 protein: CASRRGSPGGYTEAFF. In nucleotides, the CDR3 is TGTGCCAGCAGACGGGGTTCCCCTGGCGGGTACACTGAAGCTTTCTTT. The rearrangement joins TRBV5-4 to TRBJ1-1; no definite D call. The germline V gene encodes CDR1 SGHNT and CDR2 YYREEE (reference sequence). This CDR3 is built from 16 residues. V was shortened by 5 bases and J by 3 bases, with 20 bases between the two germline ends.

CDR3 sequence: CASSPNRGLTGELFF. As DNA, the CDR3 is TGTGCCAGTAGCCCAAACAGGGGGCTCACCGGGGAGCTGTTTTTT. The rearrangement uses TRBV19 and TRBJ2-2; 9 nucleotides align to TRBD1. CDR1 LNHDA and CDR2 SQIVND come from the germline V gene (reference sequence). After removal of 6 bases from V and 4 bases from J, the junction contained 6 bases not matched to a gene. The CDR3 extends over 15 amino acids.

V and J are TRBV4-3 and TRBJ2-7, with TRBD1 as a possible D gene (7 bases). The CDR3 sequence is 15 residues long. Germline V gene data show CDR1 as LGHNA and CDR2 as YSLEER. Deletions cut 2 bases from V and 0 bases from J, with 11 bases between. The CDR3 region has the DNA TGCGCCAGCAGCCAATGGGGGGACAGCTCCTACGAGCAGTACTTC. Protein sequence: CASSQWGDSSYEQYF.

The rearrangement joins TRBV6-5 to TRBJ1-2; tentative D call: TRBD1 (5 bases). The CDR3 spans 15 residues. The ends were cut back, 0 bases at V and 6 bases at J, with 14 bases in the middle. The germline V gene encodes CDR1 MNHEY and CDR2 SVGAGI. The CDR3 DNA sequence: TGTGCCAGCAGTTACTCGAGTTCCGGGGGGAATGGCTACACCTTC. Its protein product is CASSYSSSGGNGYTF.

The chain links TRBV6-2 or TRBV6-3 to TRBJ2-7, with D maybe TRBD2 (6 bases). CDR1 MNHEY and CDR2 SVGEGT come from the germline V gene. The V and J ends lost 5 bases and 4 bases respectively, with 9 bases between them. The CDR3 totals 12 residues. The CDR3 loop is CASSRLVYEQYF. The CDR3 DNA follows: TGTGCCAGCAGTCGACTAGTTTACGAGCAGTACTTC.